The T cell receptor (beta chain) described here comes from a study of beta chain features in type 1 diabetes. Study overall: On cell yields, gender and age, patients and healthy donors were similar. Overall study results and limits: The similarity of naive, central memory and Treg TCRB repertoires appeared greater among patients than among healthy donors.

On this clone: Its cognate antigen is unknown.

Expressed TCRB transcripts were sequenced because the isolated RNA had all been reverse transcribed beforehand. The data were produced by immunoSEQ multiplex PCR, yet TCRdb's version contains in-frame clones alone and is incomplete. The repertoire holds over 700,000 clones, roughly 17% seen once, with 0.023% in the top ten. This TCR derives from a woman between 18 and 29 years old in good health. Sequencing was done on a sample of naive CD4+ T cells from blood.

CDR3 amino acids: CASSPGLSADTQYF. The CDR3 DNA reads TGTGCCAGCAGTCCCGGGTTATCCGCAGATACGCAGTATTTT. The chain has TRBV28 and TRBJ2-3; D is uncertain. CDR3 length equals 14 residues. Germline-derived CDR1 and CDR2 are MDHEN and SYDVKM. Trimming stripped 5 bases from V and 4 bases from J, with 13 bases between.